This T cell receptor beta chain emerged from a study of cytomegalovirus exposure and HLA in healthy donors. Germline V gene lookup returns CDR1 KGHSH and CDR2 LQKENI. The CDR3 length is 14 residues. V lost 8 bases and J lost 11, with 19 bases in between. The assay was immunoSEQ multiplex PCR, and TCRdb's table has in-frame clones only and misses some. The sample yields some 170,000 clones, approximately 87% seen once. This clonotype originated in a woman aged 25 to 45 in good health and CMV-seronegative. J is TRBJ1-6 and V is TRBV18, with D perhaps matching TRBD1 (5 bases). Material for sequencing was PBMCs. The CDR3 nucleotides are TGTGCCAGCGGACCAGTAGGGGAACAGGCACCCCTCCACTTT. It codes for CASGPVGEQAPLHF.